This T cell receptor beta chain was sequenced for a study of cytomegalovirus exposure and HLA in healthy donors. The repertoire was sequenced with immunoSEQ multiplex PCR; TCRdb's copy has only in-frame clones and lacks some. The table lists approximately 97,000 clones, approximately 93% of them singletons. V lost 5 bases to trimming and J lost 6 bases; unmatched junction nucleotides: 9. This CDR3 is built from 15 residues. Germline CDR1 MDHEN, CDR2 SYDVKM. As for this clone: Its antigen is undetermined.

The study's findings and limits: The study found most TCR sequences rare, yet found some public TCRs in many donors. High specificity and sensitivity for cytomegalovirus status were reported for the classifier.

The chain joins TRBV28 to TRBJ1-5; 8 bases line up with TRBD1. Specimen: PBMCs. This receptor was taken from a young woman in good health and CMV-seropositive. CDR3 DNA: TGTGCCAGCAGTCCGCAGGGGGCGCCCAGTCAGCCCCAGCATTTT. Protein product: CASSPQGAPSQPQHF. Using reference TRBV28 and TRBJ1-5 for the parts outside the CDR3, the full variable domain is DVKVTQSSRYLVKRTGEKVFLECVQDMDHENMFWYRQDPGLGLRLIYFSYDVKMKEKGDIPEGYSVSREKKERFSLILESASTNQTSMYLCASSPQGAPSQPQHFGDGTRLSIL.